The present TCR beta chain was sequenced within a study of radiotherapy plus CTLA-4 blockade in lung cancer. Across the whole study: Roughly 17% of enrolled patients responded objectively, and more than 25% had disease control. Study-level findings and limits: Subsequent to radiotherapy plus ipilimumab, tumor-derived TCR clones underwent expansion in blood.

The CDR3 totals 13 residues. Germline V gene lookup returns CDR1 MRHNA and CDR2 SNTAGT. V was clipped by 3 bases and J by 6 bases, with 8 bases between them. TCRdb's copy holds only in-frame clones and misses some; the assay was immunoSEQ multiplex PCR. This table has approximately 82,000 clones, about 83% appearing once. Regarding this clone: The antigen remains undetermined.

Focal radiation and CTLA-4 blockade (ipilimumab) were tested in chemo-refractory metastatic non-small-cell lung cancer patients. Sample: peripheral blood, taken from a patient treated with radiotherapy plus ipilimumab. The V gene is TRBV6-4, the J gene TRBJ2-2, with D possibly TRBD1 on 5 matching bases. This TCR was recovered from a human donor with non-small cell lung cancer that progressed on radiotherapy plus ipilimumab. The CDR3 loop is CASSEGLSGELFF. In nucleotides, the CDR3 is TGTGCCAGCAGTGAGGGGCTATCCGGGGAGCTGTTTTTT.